Shown below are 28 T cell receptor beta chains from a single sample sequenced in a study of long-term antiretroviral therapy in people with HIV. Investigators performed immunoSEQ version v3.0 at survey level. Assay used: immunoSEQ multiplex PCR; TCRdb lists only in-frame clones, some missing. In the table there are about 30,000 clones, around 94% of which are singletons. Material: unsorted PBMCs, obtained around 5.4 years after starting antiretroviral therapy. Receptor source: a woman aged 50 to 65 with HIV.

The chain combines TRBV10-2 with TRBJ1-4; a possible D gene is TRBD1 (6 bases). Germline loops: CDR1 WSHSY, CDR2 SAAADI. V lost 1 base, J lost 8 bases, and 11 bases lay in between. The CDR3 has 14 residues. DNA of the CDR3: TGCGCCAGCAGTGAGTTGGGGGCTGGGGAAAAACTGTTTTTT. This encodes CASSELGAGEKLFF.

The J gene is TRBJ2-1, the V gene TRBV5-1; D not resolved. This CDR3 comprises 14 residues. The V end was cut by 0 bases, the J end by 3 bases, with 7 bases between. CDR1 and CDR2 from the germline V gene are SGHRS and YFSETQ. Here the CDR3 reads CASSLGAIYNEQFF. The CDR3 nucleotides are TGCGCCAGCAGCTTGGGGGCCATCTACAATGAGCAGTTCTTC.

The V gene is TRBV11-3, the J gene TRBJ1-1; D unresolved. Germline values: CDR1 SGHNT, CDR2 YENEEA. V was trimmed by 5 bases and J by 2 bases, leaving 9 bases between them. The CDR3 totals 13 residues. CDR3 loop: CASSQMLNTEAFF. In nucleotides, the CDR3 is TGTGCCAGCAGCCAAATGCTCAACACTGAAGCTTTCTTT.

The chain carries TRBV30 and TRBJ1-1; D not certain. The germline CDR1 and CDR2 sequences are GTSNPN and SVGIG (reference sequence). V was pared by 2 bases and J by 1 base, with 8 bases between. This CDR3 has 13 residues. The CDR3 nucleotides are TGTGCCTGGAGTTTTTGGGAGAACACTGAAGCTTTCTTT. Its protein product is CAWSFWENTEAFF.

The chain employs TRBV2 and TRBJ2-4, with D perhaps TRBD2 (6 bases). Trimming removed 10 bases from V and 3 bases from J, with 25 bases in between. Germline V gene sequence: CDR1 SNHLY, CDR2 FYNNEI. This CDR3 region has 17 residues. The DNA for the CDR3 is TGTGCCACACAAAGGGGAGGCCAAACTTTGGGCAAAAACATTCAGTACTTC. Translation gives CATQRGGQTLGKNIQYF. Using reference TRBV2 and TRBJ2-4 for the parts outside the CDR3, the full variable domain is EPEVTQTPSHQVTQMGQEVILRCVPISNHLYFYWYRQILGQKVEFLVSFYNNEISEKSEIFDDQFSVERPDGSNFTLKIRSTKLEDSAMYFCATQRGGQTLGKNIQYFGAGTRLSVL.

The chain couples TRBV15 to TRBJ1-1; D ambiguous. Trimming took off 0 bases at V and 2 bases at J, with 16 bases between the two ends. This CDR3 contains 17 residues. CDR1 and CDR2 (germline): LNHNV, YYDKDF (reference sequence). CDR3 region: CATSRDRAGTINTEAFF. The CDR3 DNA reads TGTGCCACCAGCAGAGATCGAGCGGGAACGATCAACACTGAAGCTTTCTTT. Full variable domain (missing parts from reference TRBV15 and TRBJ1-1): DAMVIQNPRYQVTQFGKPVTLSCSQTLNHNVMYWYQQKSSQAPKLLFHYYDKDFNNEADTPDNFQSRRPNTSFCFLDIRSPGLGDTAMYLCATSRDRAGTINTEAFFGQGTRLTVV.

This chain links TRBV5-6 with TRBJ1-1, with D perhaps TRBD1 (5 bases). This CDR3 has 14 amino acids. Trimming left V 0 bases short and J 6 bases short, with 12 bases between. Germline assignment: CDR1 SGHDT and CDR2 YYEEEE. CDR3 loop: CASSLVGRAPEAFF. The CDR3 nucleotides read TGTGCCAGCAGCTTGGTGGGCAGGGCCCCTGAAGCTTTCTTT. Filled out from reference TRBV5-6 and TRBJ1-1, the complete variable domain reads DAGVTQSPTHLIKTRGQQVTLRCSPKSGHDTVSWYQQALGQGPQFIFQYYEEEERQRGNFPDRFSGHQFPNYSSELNVNALLLGDSALYLCASSLVGRAPEAFFGQGTRLTVV.

The chain carries TRBV5-8 and TRBJ2-7; the match to TRBD1 covers 10 bases. Germline V CDR1 and CDR2: SGHTS, YDEGEE. V was clipped by 4 bases and J by 6 bases; unmatched bases: 10. The CDR3 consists of 15 residues. The CDR3 DNA reads TGTGCCAGCAGCCCCGCGGCGGGACAGGGGTTCGAGCAGTACTTC. It is translated as CASSPAAGQGFEQYF.

The chain has TRBV6-5 and TRBJ1-4; 9 bases agree with TRBD1. CDR3 size: 15 residues. The J segment lost 8 bases and the V segment lost 5 bases, leaving 9 bases of the junction unmatched. In germline, CDR1 is MNHEY, CDR2 SVGAGI. The CDR3 loop reads CASSTTGGRTEKLFF. CDR3 coding DNA: TGTGCCAGCAGTACGACAGGGGGGAGAACGGAAAAACTGTTTTTT.

J is TRBJ2-5 and V is TRBV7-2; 13 bases are shared with TRBD2. Germline CDR1 reads SGHTA; CDR2 reads FQGNSA. This CDR3 comprises 16 residues. Germline trimming cut 5 bases from V and 5 bases from J; bases unmatched to any gene: 8. In DNA form, the CDR3 reads TGTGCCAGCAGCCTACGACTAGCGGGGGGCGAGGAGACCCAGTACTTC. Protein: CASSLRLAGGEETQYF.

The table lists this clone with a count of one. The chain is built from TRBV7-6 and TRBJ1-6; no firm D call. Germline V CDR1 and CDR2: SGHVS, FNYEAQ. V lost 4 bases and J 10 bases, leaving 17 bases between the germline ends. CDR3 length: 15 amino acids. The CDR3 region is CASSSQTGLRSPLHF. The CDR3 bases are TGTGCCAGCAGCTCCCAGACCGGTTTAAGGTCACCCCTCCACTTT.

J is TRBJ1-2 and V is TRBV30; 9 bases are a match to TRBD1. CDR3 length: 19 amino acids. V lost 3 bases to trimming and J lost 8 bases; unmatched junction nucleotides: 25. In germline, CDR1 is GTSNPN, CDR2 SVGIG (reference sequence). CDR3 DNA: TGTGCCTGGAGCCGTCTCGGGACAGGGAGAGCTAAAGGCAAACTAGGCTACACCTTC. It is translated as CAWSRLGTGRAKGKLGYTF.

CDR3: CASSLGGNGNTIYF. The CDR3 DNA reads TGTGCCAGCAGCCTAGGGGGGAATGGAAACACCATATATTTT. The V call is TRBV2, the J call TRBJ1-3; TRBD1 is a possible D gene (6 bases). V lost 6 bases, J lost 3 bases, and 12 bases lay in between. The CDR3 runs to 14 residues. Germline lookup yields CDR1 SNHLY and CDR2 FYNNEI. The full variable domain, in which reference TRBV2 and TRBJ1-3 provide the parts outside the CDR3, is EPEVTQTPSHQVTQMGQEVILRCVPISNHLYFYWYRQILGQKVEFLVSFYNNEISEKSEIFDDQFSVERPDGSNFTLKIRSTKLEDSAMYFCASSLGGNGNTIYFGEGSWLTVV.

The V and J genes are TRBV27 and TRBJ2-7; weak D call: TRBD2 (7 bases). This CDR3 region has 15 residues. CDR1 and CDR2 (germline): MNHEY, SMNVEV (reference sequence). The germline V and J ends were trimmed by 4 bases and 2 bases, with 15 bases remaining between them. In DNA form, the CDR3 reads TGTGCCAGCAGTTCCCTGGGGGGGCGGACCTACGAGCAGTACTTC. Translated, it gives CASSSLGGRTYEQYF.

This chain links TRBV6-5 with TRBJ1-4; D is possibly TRBD1 (6 bases). Trimming pared 10 bases from V and 7 bases from J, leaving 16 bases between. Germline V gene lookup returns CDR1 MNHEY and CDR2 SVGAGI. This CDR3 is 13 amino acids long. CDR3 residues: CATSGVQGEKLFF. Here the CDR3 DNA reads TGTGCCACCTCAGGGGTCCAAGGTGAAAAACTGTTTTTT.

V gene TRBV7-6 combines with J gene TRBJ2-1, with D perhaps matching TRBD1 or TRBD2 (5 bases each). The CDR3 is 16 amino acids. Trimming left V 0 bases short and J 0 bases short, with 9 bases between. Germline V gene data show CDR1 as SGHVS and CDR2 as FNYEAQ. The CDR3 loop reads CASSLAGASSYNEQFF. As DNA, the CDR3 is TGTGCCAGCAGCTTAGCCGGGGCCAGCTCCTACAATGAGCAGTTCTTC.

V gene TRBV7-3 combines with J gene TRBJ2-1; D gene ambiguous. This CDR3 contains 13 residues. Trimming stripped 5 bases from V and 9 bases from J, with 14 bases between. Per germline, CDR1 SGHTA and CDR2 FQGTGA. CDR3 loop: CASSPASFGEQFF. In nucleotides, the CDR3 is TGTGCCAGCAGCCCCGCTAGTTTCGGTGAGCAGTTCTTC.

The CDR3 is CSVGQGWDEQFF. The CDR3 DNA is TGCAGCGTTGGACAGGGATGGGATGAGCAGTTCTTC. This sequence joins TRBV29-1 and TRBJ2-1; TRBD1 agrees at 7 bases. V dropped 4 bases and J dropped 8; count of bases not matched to a gene: 5. This CDR3 region has 12 residues. Germline loops: CDR1 SQVTM, CDR2 ANQGSEA.

The chain carries TRBV21-1 and TRBJ2-3. TRBV21-1 is an annotated pseudogene. The CDR3 loop spans 16 amino acids. CDR3 amino acids: CASSKTLRKGTDTQYF. CDR3 bases: TGTGCCAGCAGCAAAACGCTCCGCAAAGGCACAGATACGCAGTATTTT.

The chain couples TRBV30 to TRBJ1-2; D ambiguous. The V and J ends lost 4 bases and 5 bases respectively, with 14 bases between them. The CDR3 totals 13 residues. CDR1 and CDR2 (germline): GTSNPN, SVGIG (reference sequence). The CDR3 sequence is CAWTPSEEYGYTF. As DNA, the CDR3 is TGTGCCTGGACTCCTTCAGAGGAATATGGCTACACCTTC.

The table lists this clone with a count of one. This chain joins TRBV11-2 and TRBJ1-2; 7 nucleotides agree with TRBD1. This CDR3 spans 14 amino acids. Germline V lookup: CDR1 SGHAT, CDR2 FQNNGV. Losses at the gene ends were 4 bases for V and 4 bases for J; bases not matched to a gene: 6. In DNA, the CDR3 is TGTGCCAGCAGCTCCAGGGACAGTCTCTATGGCTACACCTTC. Amino acids: CASSSRDSLYGYTF.

CDR3 nucleotide sequence: TGTGCCAGCAGCTCAAGGTCCCAGCGGGGGGCGATCTACGAGCAGTACTTC. This encodes CASSSRSQRGAIYEQYF. The J gene is TRBJ2-7, the V gene TRBV13, with 9 bases that match TRBD2. V trimming: 4 bases; J trimming: 3 bases; junction bases outside the gene matches: 13. Germline V lookup: CDR1 PRHDT, CDR2 FYEKMQ (reference sequence). The CDR3 is made up of 17 amino acids.

This chain connects TRBV7-9 to TRBJ1-2; 9 bases match TRBD1. CDR3 length: 15 amino acids. The germline gives CDR1 SEHNR, CDR2 FQNEAQ (reference sequence). V trimming: 5 bases; J trimming: 3 bases; junction bases outside the gene matches: 7. CDR3: CASSLSGQGHYGYTF. The CDR3 nucleotides are TGTGCCAGCAGCCTTTCTGGACAGGGGCACTATGGCTACACCTTC.

The rearrangement joins TRBV10-3 to TRBJ2-2, with 8 bases identical to TRBD1. Trimming at V came to 3 bases and at J to 5 bases, leaving 5 bases not matched to a gene. This CDR3 region has 15 residues. Germline V gene lookup returns CDR1 ENHRY and CDR2 SYGVKD. Written as DNA, the CDR3 is TGTGCCATCAGTGACGGACAGGGAAGAACCGGGGAGCTGTTTTTT. Translated: CAISDGQGRTGELFF.

Regarding this clone: The junction does not match germline at one end; this may be a read error. The chain carries TRBV7-8 and TRBJ1-6, with 7 bases matching TRBD1. This CDR3 spans 13 amino acids. Germline V gives CDR1 SGHVS, CDR2 FQNEAQ. CDR3 sequence reads: CACSWDSNSPLHF. The CDR3 DNA sequence: TGTGCCTGCAGCTGGGACAGTAATTCACCCCTCCACTTT.

V is TRBV30 and J is TRBJ2-1; TRBD2 matches 9 bases. This CDR3 spans 14 amino acids. Germline-derived CDR1 and CDR2 are GTSNPN and SVGIG (reference sequence). V dropped 3 bases and J dropped 9; count of bases not matched to a gene: 9. CDR3 in amino acids: CAWSLRGGPSEQFF. DNA for the CDR3: TGTGCCTGGAGCCTGCGGGGGGGCCCTAGTGAGCAGTTCTTC.

V gene TRBV30 combines with J gene TRBJ2-5; TRBD2 is a possible D gene (5 bases). Germline CDR1 is GTSNPN and CDR2 is SVGIG (reference sequence). The V end was cut by 0 bases, the J end by 4 bases, with 9 bases between. The CDR3 extends over 13 amino acids. This CDR3 is CAWSVASSETQYF. In DNA, the CDR3 is TGTGCCTGGAGTGTGGCTAGCTCAGAGACCCAGTACTTC.

The gene calls are TRBV5-1 and TRBJ2-7, with 15 nucleotides matching TRBD2. CDR1 is SGHRS and CDR2 is YFSETQ in the germline V gene. The CDR3 has 17 residues. After removal of 7 bases from V and 3 bases from J, the junction contained 11 bases not matched to a gene. CDR3 loop: CASASGTSGGLYYEQYF. CDR3 DNA: TGCGCCAGCGCCTCCGGGACTAGCGGGGGGCTATACTACGAGCAGTACTTC.